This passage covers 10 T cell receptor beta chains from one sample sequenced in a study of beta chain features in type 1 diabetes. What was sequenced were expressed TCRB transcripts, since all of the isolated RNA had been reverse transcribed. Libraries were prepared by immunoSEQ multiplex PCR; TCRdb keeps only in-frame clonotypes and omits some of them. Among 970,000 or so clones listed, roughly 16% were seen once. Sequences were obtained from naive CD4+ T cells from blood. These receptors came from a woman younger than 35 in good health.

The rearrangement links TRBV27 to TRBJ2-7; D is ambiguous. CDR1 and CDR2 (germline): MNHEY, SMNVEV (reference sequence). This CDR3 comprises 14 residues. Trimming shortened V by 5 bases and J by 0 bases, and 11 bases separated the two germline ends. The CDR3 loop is CASSVRSNSYEQYF. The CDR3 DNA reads TGTGCCAGCAGTGTAAGGTCCAACTCCTACGAGCAGTACTTC.

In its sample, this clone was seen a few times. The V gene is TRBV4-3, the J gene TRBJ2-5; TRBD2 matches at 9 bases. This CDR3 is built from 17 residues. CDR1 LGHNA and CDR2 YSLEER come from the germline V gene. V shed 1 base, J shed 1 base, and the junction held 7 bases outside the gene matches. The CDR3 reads CASSQGLLAGSQETQYF. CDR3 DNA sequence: TGCGCCAGCAGCCAAGGGCTACTAGCGGGCTCCCAAGAGACCCAGTACTTC.

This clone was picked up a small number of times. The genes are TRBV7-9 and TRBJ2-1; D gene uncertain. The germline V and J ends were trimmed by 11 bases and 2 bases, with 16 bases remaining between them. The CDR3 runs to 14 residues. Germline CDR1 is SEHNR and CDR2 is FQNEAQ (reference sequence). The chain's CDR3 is CALTGAFTYNEQFF. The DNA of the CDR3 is TGTGCCCTCACCGGAGCGTTCACCTACAATGAGCAGTTCTTC.

The CDR3 region has the DNA TGTGCCAACTCCTGCCGGGACAGGGTTTTAAGACAGCCCCAGCATTTT. Translation: CANSCRDRVLRQPQHF. The chain couples TRBV6-6 to TRBJ1-5; the match to TRBD1 covers 9 bases. The germline gives CDR1 MNHNY, CDR2 SVGAGI (reference sequence). The CDR3 consists of 16 residues. V dropped 10 bases and J dropped 7; count of bases not matched to a gene: 17.

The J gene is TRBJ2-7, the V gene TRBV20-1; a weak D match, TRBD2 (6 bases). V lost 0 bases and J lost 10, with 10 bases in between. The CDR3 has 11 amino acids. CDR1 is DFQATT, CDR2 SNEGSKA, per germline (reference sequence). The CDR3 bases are TGCAGTGCTAGAGATATAACTAGCCAGTACTTC. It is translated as CSARDITSQYF.

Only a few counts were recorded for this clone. The CDR3 here is CASSLNSPYTEETQYF. Written as DNA, the CDR3 is TGTGCCAGCAGCTTAAACTCTCCCTACACAGAAGAGACCCAGTACTTC. The chain recombines TRBV7-2 with TRBJ2-5; no clear D gene. The V gene lost 2 bases and the J gene lost 3 bases, with 16 bases spanning the gap. CDR1 and CDR2 (germline): SGHTA, FQGNSA. The CDR3 spans 16 residues.

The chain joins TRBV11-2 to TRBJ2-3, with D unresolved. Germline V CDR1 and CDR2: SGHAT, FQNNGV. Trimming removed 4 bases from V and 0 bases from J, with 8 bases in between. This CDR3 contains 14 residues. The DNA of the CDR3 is TGTGCCAGCAGCTCTGGACGAAGCACAGATACGCAGTATTTT. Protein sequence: CASSSGRSTDTQYF.

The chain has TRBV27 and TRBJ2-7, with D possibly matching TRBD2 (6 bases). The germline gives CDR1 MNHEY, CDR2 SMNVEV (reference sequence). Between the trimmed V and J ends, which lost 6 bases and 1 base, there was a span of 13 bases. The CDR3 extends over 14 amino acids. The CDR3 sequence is CASRRPGGSYEQYF. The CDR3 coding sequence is TGTGCCAGCAGACGACCCGGGGGATCCTACGAGCAGTACTTC.

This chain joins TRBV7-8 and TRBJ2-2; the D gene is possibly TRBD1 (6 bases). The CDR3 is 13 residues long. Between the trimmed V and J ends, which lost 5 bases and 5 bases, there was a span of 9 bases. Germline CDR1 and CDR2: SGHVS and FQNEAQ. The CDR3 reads CASSRGGTGELFF. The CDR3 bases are TGTGCCAGCAGCCGAGGGGGTACCGGGGAGCTGTTTTTT. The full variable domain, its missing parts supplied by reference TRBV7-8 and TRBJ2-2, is GAGVSQSPRYKVAKRGQDVALRCDPISGHVSLFWYQQALGQGPEFLTYFQNEAQLDKSGLPSDRFFAERPEGSVSTLKIQRTQQEDSAVYLCASSRGGTGELFFGEGSRLTVL.

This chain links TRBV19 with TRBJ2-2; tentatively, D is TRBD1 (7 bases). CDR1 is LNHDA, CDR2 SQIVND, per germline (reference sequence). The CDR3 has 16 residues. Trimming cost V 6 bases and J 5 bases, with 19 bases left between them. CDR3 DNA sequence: TGTGCCAGTAGGGCAGCCAGGGGGGTAACGACCGGGGAGCTGTTTTTT. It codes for CASRAARGVTTGELFF.